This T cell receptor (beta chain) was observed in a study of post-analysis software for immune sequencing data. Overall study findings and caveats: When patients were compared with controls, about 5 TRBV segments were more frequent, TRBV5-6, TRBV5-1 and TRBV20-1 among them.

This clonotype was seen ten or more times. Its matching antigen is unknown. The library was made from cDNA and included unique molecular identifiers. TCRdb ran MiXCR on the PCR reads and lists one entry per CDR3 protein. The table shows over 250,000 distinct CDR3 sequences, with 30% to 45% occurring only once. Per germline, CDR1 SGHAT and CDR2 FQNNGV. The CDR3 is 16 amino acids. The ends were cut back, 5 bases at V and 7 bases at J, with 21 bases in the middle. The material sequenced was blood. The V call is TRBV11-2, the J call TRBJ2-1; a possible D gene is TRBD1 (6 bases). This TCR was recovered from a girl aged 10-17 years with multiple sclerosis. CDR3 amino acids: CASSGMTGRSSNEQFF. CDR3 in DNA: TGTGCCAGCAGCGGAATGACAGGAAGATCGTCAAATGAGCAGTTCTTC.